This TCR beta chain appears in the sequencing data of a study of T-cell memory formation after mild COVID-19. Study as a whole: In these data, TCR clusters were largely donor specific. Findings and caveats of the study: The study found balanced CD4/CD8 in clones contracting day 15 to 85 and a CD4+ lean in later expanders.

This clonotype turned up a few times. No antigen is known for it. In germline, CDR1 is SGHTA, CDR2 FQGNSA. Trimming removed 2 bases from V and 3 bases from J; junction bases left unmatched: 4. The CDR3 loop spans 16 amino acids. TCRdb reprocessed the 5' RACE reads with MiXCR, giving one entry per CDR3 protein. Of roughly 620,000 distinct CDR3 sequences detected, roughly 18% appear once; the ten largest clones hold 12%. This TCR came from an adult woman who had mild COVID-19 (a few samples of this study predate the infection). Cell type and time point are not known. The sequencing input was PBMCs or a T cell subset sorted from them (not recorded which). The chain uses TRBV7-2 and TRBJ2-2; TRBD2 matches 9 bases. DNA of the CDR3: TGTGCCAGCAGCTTACTCGCGGGAGGGTACACCGGGGAGCTGTTTTTT. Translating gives CASSLLAGGYTGELFF.